These T cell receptor beta chains were read from a single sample in a study of blood T cells in healthy people across ages. TCRdb called the 5' RACE reads again in MiXCR, with one record for every CDR3 protein. This table has roughly 2 million distinct CDR3 sequences, roughly 50% appearing once. The sequenced material came from blood. The receptors originated from a woman aged 40-49 years in good health. Both conserved end residues are part of each CDR3. The D gene is left open where the match is weak. Rows may omit the clone size; those that give it use once, few, many or a size class.

few TRBJ1-2 . 14 TRBV4-1 CASSQDTGPYGYTF TGCGCCAGCAGCCAAGATACGGGCCCCTATGGCTACACCTTC
few TRBJ2-1 . 16 TRBV28 CASSSPGGGAHNEQFF TGTGCCAGCAGTTCCCCTGGTGGCGGGGCTCACAATGAGCAGTTCTTC
many TRBJ2-3 . 13 TRBV28 CASSLSDTDTQYF TGTGCCAGCAGTTTATCGGACACAGATACGCAGTATTTT
. TRBJ2-3 . 15 TRBV20-1 CSARASTGGRDTQYF TGCAGTGCTAGAGCCTCGACGGGCGGCAGAGATACGCAGTATTTT
. TRBJ2-1 TRBD1 16 TRBV28 CASSLAYEDRYNEQFF TGTGCCAGCAGTTTGGCATATGAGGACAGGTACAATGAGCAGTTCTTC
few TRBJ2-3 . 12 TRBV12-3/TRBV12-4 CASRGLSDTQYF TGTGCCAGCAGGGGATTATCGGATACGCAGTATTTT
once TRBJ2-3 . 16 TRBV7-9 CASSPRAGRRTDTQYF TGTGCCAGCAGCCCCCGGGCAGGACGGAGGACAGATACGCAGTATTTT
. TRBJ2-7 TRBD1 16 TRBV6-2/TRBV6-3 CASRNPASGQGTEQYF TGTGCCAGCAGAAACCCTGCATCGGGACAGGGGACCGAGCAGTACTTC
. TRBJ2-6 TRBD1 19 TRBV7-3 CASSRGSPGQGSGANVLTF TGTGCCAGCAGCCGCGGGAGTCCGGGACAGGGGTCTGGGGCCAACGTCCTGACTTTC
. TRBJ1-2 TRBD1 16 TRBV12-3/TRBV12-4 CASSLQGQGRFYGYTF TGTGCCAGCAGTTTACAGGGACAGGGGAGGTTTTATGGCTACACCTTC
few TRBJ2-1 TRBD1 17 TRBV11-1 CASSLRRGQGIYNEQFF TGTGCCAGCAGCTTAAGAAGGGGACAGGGGATTTACAATGAGCAGTTCTTC
. TRBJ2-5 TRBD2 17 TRBV3-1 CASSPSGPWASGETQYF TGTGCCAGCAGCCCCTCCGGTCCGTGGGCTAGCGGGGAGACCCAGTACTTC
. TRBJ2-7 TRBD2 18 TRBV27 CASSLVVRGGGVPYEQYF TGTGCCAGCAGTTTAGTAGTCAGAGGCGGGGGGGTACCCTACGAGCAGTACTTC
. TRBJ1-4 TRBD1 16 TRBV29-1 CSVDGGTGTGGRKLFF TGCAGCGTTGATGGGGGGACCGGGACAGGGGGTAGAAAACTGTTTTTT
few TRBJ2-3 TRBD2 15 TRBV6-1 CASSLTSGITDTQYF TGTGCCAGCAGTTTGACTAGCGGGATTACAGATACGCAGTATTTT
. TRBJ2-7 . 19 TRBV7-2 CASSLQGAGGGSSYNEQYF TGTGCCAGCAGCCTGCAGGGGGCGGGGGGCGGCAGCTCCTACAATGAGCAGTACTTC
. TRBJ1-2 . 16 TRBV4-1 CASSQEITYQGYGYTF TGCGCCAGCAGCCAAGAAATTACCTACCAGGGCTATGGCTACACCTTC
. TRBJ2-3 . 14 TRBV2 CASLQGRSTDTQYF TGTGCCAGTCTACAGGGACGAAGCACAGATACGCAGTATTTT
. TRBJ1-5 . 16 TRBV6-2/TRBV6-3 CASSYSWDGVNQPQHF TGTGCCAGCAGTTACTCGTGGGACGGGGTGAATCAGCCCCAGCATTTT
few TRBJ2-7 . 15 TRBV5-1 CASSLSAGTSGEQYF TGCGCCAGCAGCTTGTCTGCAGGGACGTCGGGCGAGCAGTACTTC
few TRBJ2-5 TRBD1 16 TRBV24-1 CATSDTGTVRGETQYF TGTGCCACCAGTGACACCGGGACAGTCAGAGGGGAGACCCAGTACTTC
. TRBJ2-7 . 16 TRBV20-1 CSARDRSDDQSYEQYF TGCAGTGCTAGAGATAGGAGCGACGACCAGTCCTACGAGCAGTACTTC
few TRBJ2-3 TRBD1 14 TRBV6-2/TRBV6-3 CASERDRVEDTQYF TGTGCCAGCGAAAGGGACAGGGTGGAAGATACGCAGTATTTT
. TRBJ1-2 . 14 TRBV18 CASSPPETVYGYTF TGTGCCAGCTCACCACCGGAGACAGTCTATGGCTACACCTTC
once TRBJ1-2 . 17 TRBV11-2 CASSLDTLKGPNYGYTF TGTGCCAGCAGCTTAGATACCCTCAAGGGCCCAAACTATGGCTACACCTTC
few TRBJ2-7 . 15 TRBV28 CASTRQFGTSYEQYF TGTGCCAGCACTCGACAGTTCGGTACCTCCTACGAGCAGTACTTC
. TRBJ2-5 TRBD1 14 TRBV12-5 CASGGQGLYNEQYF TGTGCTAGTGGTGGACAGGGGCTATACAATGAGCAGTACTTC
once TRBJ2-4 . 13 TRBV7-6 CASSLGGSGIQYF TGTGCCAGCAGCTTAGGTGGTAGTGGCATTCAGTACTTC
once TRBJ2-3 . 13 TRBV2 CASKDPGADTQYF TGTGCCAGCAAGGACCCGGGGGCAGATACGCAGTATTTT
. TRBJ2-3 TRBD2 16 TRBV4-3 CASSQSGGGVSDTQYF TGCGCCAGCAGCCAAAGCGGGGGGGGCGTGTCAGATACGCAGTATTTT
few TRBJ2-5 . 12 TRBV20-1 CSASLGGQTQYF TGCAGTGCTAGCTTGGGAGGCCAGACCCAGTACTTC
. TRBJ1-1 TRBD1 15 TRBV7-2 CASSLGQGVGTEAFF TGTGCCAGCAGCTTAGGACAGGGGGTTGGCACTGAAGCTTTCTTT
. TRBJ2-1 . 15 TRBV2 CASRRTESSYNEQFF TGTGCCAGCAGGAGGACAGAGAGCTCCTACAATGAGCAGTTCTTC
. TRBJ2-1 TRBD2 15 TRBV7-9 CASRTRTSGNNEQFF TGTGCCAGCAGAACAAGGACTAGCGGAAACAATGAGCAGTTCTTC
. TRBJ2-7 TRBD1 14 TRBV7-2 CASSPEQGYCEQYF TGTGCCAGCAGCCCCGAACAGGGGTACTGCGAGCAGTACTTC
. TRBJ2-1 . 16 TRBV3-1 CASSQGLSGYYNEQFF TGTGCCAGCAGCCAAGGGCTTAGCGGTTATTACAATGAGCAGTTCTTC
. TRBJ1-2 . 14 TRBV10-3 CAISDPDSDYGYTF TGTGCCATCAGTGACCCAGATTCGGACTATGGCTACACCTTC
. TRBJ2-6 TRBD2 18 TRBV6-1 CASSKTSGGSSGANVLTF TGTGCCAGCAGCAAGACTAGCGGGGGATCCTCTGGGGCCAACGTCCTGACTTTC
. TRBJ2-3 TRBD2 17 TRBV12-3/TRBV12-4 CASSLSATSGSTDTQYF TGTGCCAGCAGTTTATCCGCGACTAGCGGTAGCACAGATACGCAGTATTTT
. TRBJ1-4 TRBD1 15 TRBV7-9 CASSASGQGGEKLFF TGTGCCAGCAGCGCGTCGGGACAGGGTGGTGAAAAACTGTTTTTT
. TRBJ2-3 . 16 TRBV20-1 CSAIPIDAGPTDTQYF TGCAGTGCTATCCCTATTGATGCGGGGCCCACAGATACGCAGTATTTT
. TRBJ2-7 . 15 TRBV7-9 CASSLAWDNSYEQYF TGTGCCAGCAGCTTAGCTTGGGACAACTCCTACGAGCAGTACTTC
few TRBJ2-5 . 14 TRBV11-1 CASSSEQGKESQYF TGTGCCAGCAGCTCCGAACAGGGTAAAGAGTCCCAGTACTTC
. TRBJ1-5 . 15 TRBV20-1 CSASHPGEGGQPQHF TGCAGTGCTAGCCACCCAGGGGAAGGTGGGCAGCCCCAGCATTTT
. TRBJ2-5 TRBD1 16 TRBV29-1 CSVAKDRGIRQETQYF TGCAGCGTCGCAAAGGACAGGGGGATTCGGCAAGAGACCCAGTACTTC
. TRBJ2-3 . 15 TRBV6-4 CTSTTTGEGTDTQYF TGTACCAGCACCACAACAGGGGAGGGTACAGATACGCAGTATTTT
. TRBJ2-1 TRBD2 15 TRBV5-1 CASSLGLAFNNEQFF TGCGCCAGCAGCTTGGGACTAGCGTTTAACAATGAGCAGTTCTTC
. TRBJ2-1 . 15 TRBV12-3/TRBV12-4 CASSLGGFSYNEQFF TGTGCCAGCAGTTTAGGGGGTTTCTCCTACAATGAGCAGTTCTTC
. TRBJ2-7 TRBD2 16 TRBV4-3 CASSQDSTSGPYEQYF TGCGCCAGCAGCCAAGATTCCACTAGCGGTCCCTACGAGCAGTACTTC
many TRBJ2-1 TRBD1 15 TRBV7-2 CASSTGQGWVNEQFF TGTGCCAGCAGCACGGGACAGGGATGGGTAAATGAGCAGTTCTTC
few TRBJ2-1 TRBD2 17 TRBV20-1 CSARGLAGGSSYNEQFF TGCAGTGCTCGCGGACTAGCGGGGGGAAGCTCCTACAATGAGCAGTTCTTC
. TRBJ2-5 . 13 TRBV7-8 CASRRGSVETQYF TGTGCCAGCCGACGTGGGTCAGTGGAGACCCAGTACTTC
. TRBJ2-2 . 15 TRBV20-1 CSASQRAELAGELFF TGCAGTGCTTCCCAAAGGGCAGAGCTCGCAGGGGAGCTGTTTTTT
. TRBJ2-1 TRBD2 15 TRBV20-1 CSAIKSSGVYNEQFF TGCAGTGCTATTAAATCCAGCGGGGTATACAATGAGCAGTTCTTC